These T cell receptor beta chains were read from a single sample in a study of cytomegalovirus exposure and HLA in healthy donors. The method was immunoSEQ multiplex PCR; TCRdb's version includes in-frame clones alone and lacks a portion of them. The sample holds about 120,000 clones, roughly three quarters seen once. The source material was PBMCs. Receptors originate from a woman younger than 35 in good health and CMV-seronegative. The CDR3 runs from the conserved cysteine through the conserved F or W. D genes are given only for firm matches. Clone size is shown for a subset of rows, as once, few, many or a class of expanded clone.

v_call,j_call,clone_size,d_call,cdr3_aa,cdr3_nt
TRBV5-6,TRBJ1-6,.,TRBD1,CASSYSTGGYNSPLHF,TGTGCCAGCAGCTACTCGACAGGGGGATATAATTCACCCCTCCACTTT
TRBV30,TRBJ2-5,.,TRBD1,CAWKDRGSETQYF,TGTGCCTGGAAGGACAGGGGGAGTGAGACCCAGTACTTC
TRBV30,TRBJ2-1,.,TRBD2,CAWSVYSLVSTSGYNEQFF,TGTGCCTGGAGTGTCTATTCGTTGGTATCCACTAGCGGATACAATGAGCAGTTCTTC
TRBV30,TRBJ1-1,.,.,CAWSSRRAEAFF,TGTGCCTGGAGCTCCAGGCGGGCTGAAGCTTTCTTT
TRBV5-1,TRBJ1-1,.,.,CASSTGYTEAFF,TGCGCCAGCAGCACGGGGTACACTGAAGCTTTCTTT
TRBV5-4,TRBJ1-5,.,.,CASSFSGGNQPQHF,TGTGCCAGCAGCTTTTCAGGTGGGAATCAGCCCCAGCATTTT
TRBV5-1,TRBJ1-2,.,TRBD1,CASNFGQGPSYGYTF,TGCGCCAGCAACTTCGGACAGGGCCCATCCTATGGCTACACCTTC
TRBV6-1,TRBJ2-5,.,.,CASSEDLGRRQETQYF,TGTGCCAGCAGTGAAGATCTGGGCCGGAGGCAAGAGACCCAGTACTTC
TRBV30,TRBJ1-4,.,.,CAWSLRGRTNEKLFF,TGTGCCTGGAGTCTTAGAGGGAGAACTAATGAAAAACTGTTTTTT
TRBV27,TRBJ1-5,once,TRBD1,CASSSRQGARENQPQHF,TGTGCCAGCAGTTCAAGACAGGGGGCTCGGGAAAATCAGCCCCAGCATTTT
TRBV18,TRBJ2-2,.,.,CASSPSTNTGELFF,TGTGCCAGCTCACCTTCCACTAACACCGGGGAGCTGTTTTTT
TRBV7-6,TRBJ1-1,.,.,CASSLEILSNTEAFF,TGTGCCAGCAGCTTAGAAATCCTCTCGAACACTGAAGCTTTCTTT
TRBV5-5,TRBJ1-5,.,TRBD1,CASSLGRTGGSNQPQHF,TGTGCCAGCAGCTTAGGTCGGACAGGGGGTAGCAATCAGCCCCAGCATTTT
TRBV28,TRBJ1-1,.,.,CASSWQSGEAFF,TGTGCCAGCAGTTGGCAATCGGGGGAAGCTTTCTTT
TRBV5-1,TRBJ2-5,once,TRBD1,CASSLGDRAGETQYF,TGCGCCAGCAGCTTAGGGGACAGGGCTGGAGAGACCCAGTACTTC
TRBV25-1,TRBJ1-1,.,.,CASRTQGGATNTEAFF,TGTGCCAGCAGAACTCAAGGGGGGGCCACGAACACTGAAGCTTTCTTT
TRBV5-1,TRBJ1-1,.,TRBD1,CASTGGTGRAFF,TGCGCCAGCACCGGCGGGACAGGGAGAGCTTTCTTT
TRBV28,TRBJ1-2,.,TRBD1,CASSLIRTGGLYGYTF,TGTGCCAGCAGTCTTATCCGGACAGGGGGCTTGTATGGCTACACCTTC
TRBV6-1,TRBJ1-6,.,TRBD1,CASSDRQGNSPLHF,TGTGCCAGCAGTGACCGACAGGGAAATTCACCCCTCCACTTT
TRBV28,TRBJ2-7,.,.,CATATNSYEQYF,TGTGCCACCGCGACTAACTCCTACGAGCAGTACTTC
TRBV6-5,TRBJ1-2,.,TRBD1,CASKYRQGLHGYTF,TGTGCCAGCAAGTATAGACAGGGGCTCCATGGCTACACCTTC
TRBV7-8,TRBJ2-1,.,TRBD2,CASSLVASGPYNEQFF,TGTGCCAGCAGCTTAGTTGCTAGCGGCCCATACAATGAGCAGTTCTTC
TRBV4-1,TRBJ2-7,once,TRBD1,CASSQVQGGYEQYF,TGCGCCAGCAGCCAGGTACAGGGGGGCTACGAGCAGTACTTC
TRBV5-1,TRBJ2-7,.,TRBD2,CASSLGTKTYEQYF,TGCGCCAGCAGCTTAGGGACTAAGACCTACGAGCAGTACTTC
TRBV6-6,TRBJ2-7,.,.,CASRMSPGAYEQYF,TGTGCCAGCCGAATGTCCCCCGGTGCCTACGAGCAGTACTTC
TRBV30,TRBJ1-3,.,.,CASALRPPSGNTIYF,TGTGCCTCCGCGCTGCGGCCGCCCTCTGGAAACACCATATATTTT
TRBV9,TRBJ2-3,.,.,CASSVDGGPTDTQYF,TGTGCCAGCAGCGTAGACGGGGGGCCCACAGATACGCAGTATTTT
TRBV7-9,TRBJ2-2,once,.,CASSQPLGRFDTGELFF,TGTGCCAGCAGCCAGCCCTTGGGGCGATTCGACACCGGGGAGCTGTTTTTT
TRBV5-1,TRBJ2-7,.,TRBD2,CASSRGGAWTYEQYF,TGCGCCAGCAGCCGGGGGGGGGCTTGGACCTACGAGCAGTACTTC
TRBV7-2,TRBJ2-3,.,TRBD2,CASETSGGATDTQYF,TGTGCCAGCGAAACTAGCGGGGGGGCGACAGATACGCAGTATTTT
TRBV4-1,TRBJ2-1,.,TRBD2,CASSQPGLAYNEQFF,TGCGCCAGCAGCCAACCTGGACTAGCTTACAATGAGCAGTTCTTC
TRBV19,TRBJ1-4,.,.,CASSIKSEATNEKLFF,TGTGCCAGTAGTATAAAGTCGGAGGCAACTAATGAAAAACTGTTTTTT
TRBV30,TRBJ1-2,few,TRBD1,CARDRDVYGYTF,TGTGCCCGGGACAGGGACGTATACGGCTACACCTTC
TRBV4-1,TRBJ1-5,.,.,CASSHAIGGRVSNQPQHF,TGCGCCAGCAGCCATGCAATAGGCGGCAGGGTAAGCAATCAGCCCCAGCATTTT
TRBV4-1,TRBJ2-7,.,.,CASSQETVYYEQYF,TGCGCCAGCAGCCAAGAAACGGTATACTACGAGCAGTACTTC
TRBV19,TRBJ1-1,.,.,CASSISPQLPTEAFF,TGTGCCAGTAGTATAAGCCCCCAACTTCCCACTGAAGCTTTCTTT
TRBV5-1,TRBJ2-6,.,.,CASTLDISGANVLTF,TGCGCCAGCACCCTGGACATCTCTGGGGCCAACGTCCTGACTTTC
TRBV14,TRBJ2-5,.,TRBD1,CASSLGTGGYQETQYF,TGTGCCAGCAGCCTAGGGACAGGGGGCTACCAAGAGACCCAGTACTTC
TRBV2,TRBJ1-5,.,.,CASSRDNRNQPQHF,TGTGCCAGCAGTAGGGACAATCGCAATCAGCCCCAGCATTTT
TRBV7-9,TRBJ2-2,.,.,CASSNRDTNTGELFF,TGTGCCAGCTCTAACCGGGACACGAACACCGGGGAGCTGTTTTTT
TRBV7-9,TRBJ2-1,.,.,CASSSLGIEQFF,TGTGCCAGCAGCTCCCTCGGGATCGAGCAGTTCTTC
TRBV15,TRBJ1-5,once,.,CATSRAGLSGVGNQPQHF,TGTGCCACCAGCAGAGCGGGCCTCTCCGGGGTCGGCAATCAGCCCCAGCATTTT